This T cell receptor (beta chain) came from a study of blood T cell repertoires in COVID-19. Study background: COVID-19 samples, acute and convalescent, were from the United States, Italy and Spain.

As processed by the authors: Reference gene primers were amplified, and this amplification served to estimate nucleated cell counts. The assay was immunoSEQ multiplex PCR, and TCRdb's table has in-frame clones only and misses some. That table supplies the V and J calls and clone size; D and trimming were determined from the DNA. In the table there are about 300,000 clones, around 90% of which are singletons. V lost 2 bases and J lost 0, with 6 bases in between. Germline V gene lookup returns CDR1 SGHKS and CDR2 YYEKEE (reference sequence). This CDR3 is built from 14 residues. This sequence originates from a woman in her thirties who had recovered from COVID-19. Sequencing was performed on PBMCs or T cells enriched from blood (not recorded which). This chain connects TRBV5-5 to TRBJ1-3; no definite D call. Here the CDR3 reads CASSFSGSGNTIYF. Here the CDR3 DNA reads TGTGCCAGCAGCTTCAGTGGCTCTGGAAACACCATATATTTT.